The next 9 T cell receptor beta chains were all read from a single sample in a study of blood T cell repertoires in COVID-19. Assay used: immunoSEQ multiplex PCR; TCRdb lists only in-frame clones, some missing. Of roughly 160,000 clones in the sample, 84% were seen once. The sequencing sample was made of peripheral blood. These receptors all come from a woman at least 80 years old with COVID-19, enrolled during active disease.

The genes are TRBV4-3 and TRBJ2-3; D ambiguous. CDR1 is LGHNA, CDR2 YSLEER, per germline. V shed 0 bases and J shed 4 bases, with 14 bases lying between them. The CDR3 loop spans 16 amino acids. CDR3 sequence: CASSQDWQFAADTQYF. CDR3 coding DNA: TGCGCCAGCAGCCAAGATTGGCAGTTTGCAGCAGATACGCAGTATTTT.

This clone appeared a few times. The CDR3 DNA reads as TGTGCCAGCAGTCAACGACAGGGGGCCGGTAGAAACACCATATATTTT. Residues: CASSQRQGAGRNTIYF. This chain joins TRBV2 and TRBJ1-3, with 10 bases lining up with TRBD1. This CDR3 comprises 16 residues. V shed 5 bases and J 5 bases; nucleotides not matched to a gene: 9. CDR1 SNHLY and CDR2 FYNNEI come from the germline V gene.

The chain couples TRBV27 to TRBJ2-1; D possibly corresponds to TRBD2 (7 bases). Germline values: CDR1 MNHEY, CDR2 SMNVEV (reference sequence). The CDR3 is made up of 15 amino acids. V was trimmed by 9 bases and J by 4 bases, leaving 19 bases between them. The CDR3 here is CASSYGGDIYNEQFF. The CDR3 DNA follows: TGTGCCAGTTCCTATGGGGGGGACATTTACAATGAGCAGTTCTTC.

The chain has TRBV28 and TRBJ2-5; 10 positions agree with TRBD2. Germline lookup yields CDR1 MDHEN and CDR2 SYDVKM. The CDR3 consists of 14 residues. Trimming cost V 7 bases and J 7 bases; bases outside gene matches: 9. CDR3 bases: TGTGCCAGCAACAAAGCGGGAGGGCCGGGGACCCAGTACTTC. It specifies CASNKAGGPGTQYF.

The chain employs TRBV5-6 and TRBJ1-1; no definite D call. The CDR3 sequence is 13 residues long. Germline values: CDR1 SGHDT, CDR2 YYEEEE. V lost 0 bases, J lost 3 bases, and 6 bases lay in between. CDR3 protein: CASSLARYTEAFF. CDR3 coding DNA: TGTGCCAGCAGCTTGGCCAGATACACTGAAGCTTTCTTT. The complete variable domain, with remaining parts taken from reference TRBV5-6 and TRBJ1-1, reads DAGVTQSPTHLIKTRGQQVTLRCSPKSGHDTVSWYQQALGQGPQFIFQYYEEEERQRGNFPDRFSGHQFPNYSSELNVNALLLGDSALYLCASSLARYTEAFFGQGTRLTVV.

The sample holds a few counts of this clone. The CDR3 sequence is CAWSPQGDQPQHF. DNA of the CDR3: TGTGCCTGGAGCCCCCAGGGGGATCAGCCCCAGCATTTT. The chain carries TRBV30 and TRBJ1-5; 7 nucleotides line up with TRBD1. With 3 bases clipped from V and 5 bases from J, the junction kept 4 bases outside the gene matches. This CDR3 has 13 amino acids. CDR1 is GTSNPN, CDR2 SVGIG, per germline (reference sequence).

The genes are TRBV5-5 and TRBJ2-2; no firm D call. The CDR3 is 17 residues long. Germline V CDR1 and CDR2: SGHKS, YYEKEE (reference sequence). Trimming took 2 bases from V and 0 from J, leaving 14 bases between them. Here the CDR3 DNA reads TGTGCCAGCAGCTTTTTCCCCGGCGGTTCGAACACCGGGGAGCTGTTTTTT. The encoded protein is CASSFFPGGSNTGELFF.

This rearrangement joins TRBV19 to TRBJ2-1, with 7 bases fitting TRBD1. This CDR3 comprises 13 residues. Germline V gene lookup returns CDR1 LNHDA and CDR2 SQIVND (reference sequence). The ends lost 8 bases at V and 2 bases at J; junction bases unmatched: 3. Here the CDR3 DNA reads TGTGCCAGTGGGACAGTCGCCTACAATGAGCAGTTCTTC. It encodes CASGTVAYNEQFF.

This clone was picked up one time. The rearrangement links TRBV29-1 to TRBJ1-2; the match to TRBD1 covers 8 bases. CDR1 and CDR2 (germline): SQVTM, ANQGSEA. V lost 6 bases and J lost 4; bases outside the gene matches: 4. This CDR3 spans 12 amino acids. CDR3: CSVGTGPYGYTF. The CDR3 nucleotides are TGCAGCGTGGGGACAGGTCCCTATGGCTACACCTTC.